This TCR beta chain was identified during a study of CD8+CD57+ T cells in acquired aplastic anemia. The CDR3 extends over 12 amino acids. In germline, CDR1 is DFQATT, CDR2 SNEGSKA (reference sequence). Genomic DNA served as template for TCR beta VDJ and CDR3 profiling. TCRdb re-called the reads with MiXCR, one entry per CDR3 protein. The sample shows 400,000 to 500,000 distinct CDR3 sequences, around 72% of them seen only once. Sample: sorted CD4+, CD8+, or CD8+CD57+ T cells (not recorded which) from PBMCs. The source is a human donor in good health, serving as a control. The chain carries TRBV20-1 and TRBJ1-5, with D possibly being TRBD1 (5 bases). CDR3 amino acids: CSVGGRDQAQHF. The CDR3 nucleotides read TGCAGCGTTGGAGGGAGGGACCAGGCCCAGCATTTT.